This TCR beta chain was sequenced for a study of cytomegalovirus exposure and HLA in healthy donors. Whole-study findings and limits: Later examination showed HLA-associated TCR beta chains had greater clonal expansion than equally common others. Many donors carried some public TCRs, although rarity characterized most TCR sequences. In a later analysis, TCR beta V- and J-gene trimming showed a link to a missense DCLRE1C variant. For presence/absence analyses, sequencing depth was assumed to be roughly uniform across donors.

A note on this clone: What it recognizes is unknown.

J was trimmed by 2 bases and V by 2 bases; bases with no gene match: 6. From germline, CDR1 is SGHRS and CDR2 YFSETQ. The CDR3 spans 15 residues. Vbeta (60) and Jbeta (13) primers were used in the PCR. Data came from immunoSEQ multiplex PCR; TCRdb stores just in-frame clones and leaves some out. This table has some 120,000 clones, around 68% appearing once. The chain recombines TRBV5-1 with TRBJ2-5, with 7 bases lining up with TRBD1. The material sequenced was PBMCs. This clonotype was obtained from a man aged 40-55 years in good health and CMV-seropositive. The CDR3 DNA follows: TGCGCCAGCAGCTTTAGGACAGGTCCACAAGAGACCCAGTACTTC. Translation gives CASSFRTGPQETQYF.